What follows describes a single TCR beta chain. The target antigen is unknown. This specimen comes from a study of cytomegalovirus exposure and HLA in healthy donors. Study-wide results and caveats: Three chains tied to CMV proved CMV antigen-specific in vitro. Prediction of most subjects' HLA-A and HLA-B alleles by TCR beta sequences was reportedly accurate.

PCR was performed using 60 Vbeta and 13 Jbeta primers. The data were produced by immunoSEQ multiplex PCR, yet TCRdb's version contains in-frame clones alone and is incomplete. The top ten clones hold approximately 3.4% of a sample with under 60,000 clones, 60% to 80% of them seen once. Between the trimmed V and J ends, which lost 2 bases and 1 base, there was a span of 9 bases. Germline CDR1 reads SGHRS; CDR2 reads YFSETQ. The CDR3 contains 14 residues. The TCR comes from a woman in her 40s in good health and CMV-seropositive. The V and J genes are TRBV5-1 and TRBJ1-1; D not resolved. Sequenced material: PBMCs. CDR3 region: CASSLIGGNTEAFF. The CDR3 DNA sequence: TGCGCCAGCAGCTTAATCGGTGGGAACACTGAAGCTTTCTTT.